The rows below give T cell receptor beta chains drawn from one sample of a study of T-cell reconstitution after alpha-beta-depleted transplantation in children. MiXCR, applied by TCRdb to the PCR reads, yields one record per CDR3 protein. The sample lists just over 950,000 distinct CDR3 sequences; less than 30% were seen once. The sequencing here drew on PBMCs, mostly from graft donor cells, taken 360 days after TCRalphabeta/CD19-depleted stem cell transplant. These receptors came from a boy younger than two who had a stem cell transplant for SCID, so the T cells may come from the graft donor. Each CDR3 is given with its conserved first and last residue. A D gene is named only where the DNA matches it firmly. Clone size is stated in some rows and not others, as once, few, many or a class when expanded.

TRBV6-5,TRBJ2-5,few,NA,TGTGCCAGCAGTCCCAGGGGGGACGAGACCCAGTACTTC,CASSPRGDETQYF
TRBV5-5,TRBJ2-7,NA,NA,TGTGCCAGCAGCTTCAGGCCCACCTACGAGCAGTACTTC,CASSFRPTYEQYF
TRBV5-1,TRBJ2-3,once,TRBD2,TGCGCCAGCAGCTTGAGTAAGCGGGGGTCCACAGATACGCAGTATTTT,CASSLSKRGSTDTQYF
TRBV14,TRBJ2-7,many,NA,TGTGCCAGTAGGGGGGACTCCTACGAGCAGTACTTC,CASRGDSYEQYF
TRBV3-1,TRBJ2-2,NA,NA,TGTGCCAGCAGCCAAACCCGGGTGGCAGGAGGGACCGGGGAGCTGTTTTTT,CASSQTRVAGGTGELFF
TRBV5-1,TRBJ2-5,NA,NA,TGCGCCAGCAGCTTAACCGGGACATTGCAAGAGACCCAGTACTTC,CASSLTGTLQETQYF
TRBV4-3,TRBJ2-7,NA,NA,TGCGCCAGCAGCCAAGCTCGGGACTCCGACGCCTACGAGCAGTACTTC,CASSQARDSDAYEQYF
TRBV12-3/TRBV12-4,TRBJ2-5,NA,NA,TGTGCCAGCAGTTTCGTTCGGGACTTGCAAGAGACCCAGTACTTC,CASSFVRDLQETQYF
TRBV6-1,TRBJ2-2,NA,NA,TGTGCCAGCAGTGAAACAGGGACATCCGGGGAGCTGTTTTTT,CASSETGTSGELFF
TRBV7-8,TRBJ2-1,many,NA,TGTGCCAGCAGCTTAGACATGCTTGAGCAGTTCTTC,CASSLDMLEQFF
TRBV6-5,TRBJ2-1,NA,NA,TGTGCCAGCAGTTACTCAACGCAACTAGGCCCTGCCCGTGAGCAGTTCTTC,CASSYSTQLGPAREQFF
TRBV12-3/TRBV12-4,TRBJ2-3,few,NA,TGTGCCAGCAGTCCCCGGAGAACAGATACGCAGTATTTT,CASSPRRTDTQYF
TRBV12-3/TRBV12-4,TRBJ2-1,NA,NA,TGTGCCAGCAGTTACAGGGCCGTGTCCTACTATGAGCAGTTCTTC,CASSYRAVSYYEQFF
TRBV6-1,TRBJ1-3,NA,NA,TGTGCCAGCAGCACAGGGCTAAGGGGAAACACCATATATTTT,CASSTGLRGNTIYF
TRBV27,TRBJ2-7,many,NA,TGTGCCAGCAGTCAACGGGACAACTCCTACGAGCAGTACTTC,CASSQRDNSYEQYF
TRBV12-3/TRBV12-4,TRBJ2-6,NA,NA,TGTGCCAGCAGTTTCTCGGCTGGGGCCAACGTCCTGACTTTC,CASSFSAGANVLTF
TRBV2,TRBJ1-1,many,NA,TGTGCCAGCGGGGAGGGTTTTAAGGACACTGAAGCTTTCTTT,CASGEGFKDTEAFF
TRBV9,TRBJ2-7,NA,NA,TGTGCCAGCAGCACCACAGGGAACTCCTACGAGCAGTACTTC,CASSTTGNSYEQYF
TRBV12-3/TRBV12-4,TRBJ2-7,NA,TRBD1,TGTGCCAGCAGTTGGACAGGCCAAACCTACGAGCAGTACTTC,CASSWTGQTYEQYF
TRBV20-1,TRBJ2-5,NA,NA,TGCAGTGCTAATTTCGGGGAAGAGACCCAGTACTTC,CSANFGEETQYF
TRBV5-1,TRBJ1-3,NA,NA,TGCGCCAGCAGCTTGGACCGGGGTAGTGGAAACACCATATATTTT,CASSLDRGSGNTIYF
TRBV7-2,TRBJ2-6,few,NA,TGTGCCAGCAGCCCCAGGGGAAATGGGGCCAACGTCCTGACTTTC,CASSPRGNGANVLTF
TRBV3-1,TRBJ2-7,NA,NA,TGTGCCAGCAGCCAAGCGATAAGCTCCTACGAGCAGTACTTC,CASSQAISSYEQYF
TRBV6-5,TRBJ1-6,NA,NA,TGTGCCAGCAGTTACACGAGGAATTCACCCCTCCACTTT,CASSYTRNSPLHF
TRBV12-3/TRBV12-4,TRBJ2-7,few,TRBD2,TGTGCCAGCAGTTCTGGCGGGGGGCAACGGGAGCAGTACTTC,CASSSGGGQREQYF
TRBV29-1,TRBJ1-2,NA,NA,TGCAGCTTTCCCCGGCCCGGGGGTGGAGGCTACACCTTC,CSFPRPGGGGYTF
TRBV5-1,TRBJ2-2,few,NA,TGCGCCAGCAGCTTGGACTTCGCTCATACCGGGGAGCTGTTTTTT,CASSLDFAHTGELFF
TRBV10-3,TRBJ2-5,few,NA,TGTGCCATCAGGGGAGATGGGGAGACCCAGTACTTC,CAIRGDGETQYF
TRBV7-9,TRBJ2-1,NA,NA,TGTGCCAGCAGCTTGGCTGGAGAGTTGGTCTTC,CASSLAGELVF
TRBV5-1,TRBJ2-3,NA,NA,TGCGCCAGCAGCTTTCTTATGGGGGGCATTCGAGATACGCAGTATTTT,CASSFLMGGIRDTQYF
TRBV20-1,TRBJ1-1,few,TRBD1,TGCAGTGGTCGGAGGGGGCAGCTGAACACTGAAGCTTTCTTT,CSGRRGQLNTEAFF
TRBV5-1,TRBJ2-7,few,NA,TGCGCCAGCAGCTTGGGGCAGGGGTCTGAAGCCGAGCAGTACTTC,CASSLGQGSEAEQYF
TRBV19,TRBJ1-2,few,NA,TGTGCCAGTAGTATAGGAGGGCCGGATGGCTACACCTTC,CASSIGGPDGYTF
TRBV6-5,TRBJ2-1,few,TRBD1,TGTGCCAGCAGCTATAACAGGGGGCGCAGGAATGAGCAGTTCTTC,CASSYNRGRRNEQFF
TRBV11-2,TRBJ2-1,NA,TRBD1,TGTGCCAGCAGCCTCCAAAGCGGGACAGGGGGCAATAATGAGCAGTTCTTC,CASSLQSGTGGNNEQFF
TRBV29-1,TRBJ2-1,NA,TRBD2,TGCAGCGTAACCCGACTAGCGGGGAATGAGCAGTTCTTC,CSVTRLAGNEQFF
TRBV29-1,TRBJ2-2,NA,TRBD1,TGCAGCGTCGACAGGGCCACCGGGGAGCTGTTTTTT,CSVDRATGELFF
TRBV29-1,TRBJ2-5,NA,NA,TGCAGCGTTGGAGGCGGTCATTACCAAGAGACCCAGTACTTC,CSVGGGHYQETQYF
TRBV28,TRBJ2-2,NA,NA,TGTGCCAGCAGTTTACGGGGTACAAACACCGGGGAGCTGTTTTTT,CASSLRGTNTGELFF
TRBV7-2,TRBJ2-1,NA,NA,TGTGCCAGCAGCGCCATACTAGCCCAGGCGCAGTTCTTC,CASSAILAQAQFF
TRBV6-1,TRBJ2-5,NA,TRBD2,TGTGCCAGCAGTCGACTAGCGGGGTCCGCGAAGACCCAGTACTTC,CASSRLAGSAKTQYF
TRBV5-6,TRBJ2-3,NA,NA,TGTGCCAGCAGCTATGGGCCCACAGATACGCAGTATTTT,CASSYGPTDTQYF
TRBV12-3/TRBV12-4,TRBJ2-3,NA,TRBD2,TGTGCCAGCAGTTTATGGGTACTAGCGGGGGGAACCACAGATACGCAGTATTTT,CASSLWVLAGGTTDTQYF
TRBV29-1,TRBJ1-5,few,NA,TGCAGCGTAGCAACCACCGGGGATCGCAATCAGCCCCAGCATTTT,CSVATTGDRNQPQHF
TRBV6-5,TRBJ2-7,NA,NA,TGTGCCAGCAGTTCCAAAATGAGGGGGGCCGGGAGGGAGCAGTACTTC,CASSSKMRGAGREQYF